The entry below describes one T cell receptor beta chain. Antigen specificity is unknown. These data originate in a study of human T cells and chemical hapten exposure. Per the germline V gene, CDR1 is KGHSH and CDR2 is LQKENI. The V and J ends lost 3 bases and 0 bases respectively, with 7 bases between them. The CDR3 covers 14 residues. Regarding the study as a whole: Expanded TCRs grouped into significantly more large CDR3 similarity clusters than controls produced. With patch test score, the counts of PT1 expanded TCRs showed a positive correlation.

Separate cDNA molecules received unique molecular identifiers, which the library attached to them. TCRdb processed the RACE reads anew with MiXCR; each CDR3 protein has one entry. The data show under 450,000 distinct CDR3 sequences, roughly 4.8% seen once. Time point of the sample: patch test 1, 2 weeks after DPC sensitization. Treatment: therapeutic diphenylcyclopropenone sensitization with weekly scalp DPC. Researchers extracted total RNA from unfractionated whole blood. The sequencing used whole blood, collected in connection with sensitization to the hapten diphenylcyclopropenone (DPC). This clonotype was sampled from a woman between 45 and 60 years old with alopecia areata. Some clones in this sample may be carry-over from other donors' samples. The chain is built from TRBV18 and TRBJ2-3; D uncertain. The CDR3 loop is CASSPSVSTDTQYF. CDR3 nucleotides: TGTGCCAGCTCACCTTCAGTCAGCACAGATACGCAGTATTTT.